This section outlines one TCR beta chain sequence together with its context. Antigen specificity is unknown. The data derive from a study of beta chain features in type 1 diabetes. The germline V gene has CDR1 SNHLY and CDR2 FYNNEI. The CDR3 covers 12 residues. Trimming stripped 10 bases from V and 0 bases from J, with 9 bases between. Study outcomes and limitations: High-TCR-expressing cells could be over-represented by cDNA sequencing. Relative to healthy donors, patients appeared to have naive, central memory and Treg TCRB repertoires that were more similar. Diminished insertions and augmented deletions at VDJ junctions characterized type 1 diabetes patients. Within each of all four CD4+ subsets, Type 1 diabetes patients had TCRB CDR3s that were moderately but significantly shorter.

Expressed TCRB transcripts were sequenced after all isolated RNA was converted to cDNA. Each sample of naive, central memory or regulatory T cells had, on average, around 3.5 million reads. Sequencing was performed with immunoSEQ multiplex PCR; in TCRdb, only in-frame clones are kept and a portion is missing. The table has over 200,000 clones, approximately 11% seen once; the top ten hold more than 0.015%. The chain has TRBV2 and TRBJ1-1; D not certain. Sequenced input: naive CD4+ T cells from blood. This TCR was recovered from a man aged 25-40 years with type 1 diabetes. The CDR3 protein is CATEEMNTEAFF. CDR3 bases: TGTGCCACGGAGGAGATGAACACTGAAGCTTTCTTT.